This T cell receptor beta chain is drawn from a study of response to subunit inactivated influenza vaccine. One entry per CDR3 protein results from TCRdb running MiXCR on the RT-PCR reads. The table records a few hundred thousand distinct CDR3 sequences, less than 15% of them present only once. The sample holds one count of this clonotype. CDR1 and CDR2 (germline): DFQATT, SNEGSKA (reference sequence). Trimming left V 0 bases short and J 5 bases short, with 8 bases between. The CDR3 consists of 13 residues. This sequence originates from a man aged 50 to 59 who received an inactivated influenza vaccine. The source was PBMCs from blood, collected about 12 days after vaccination. The J gene is TRBJ2-1, the V gene TRBV20-1; D possibly corresponds to TRBD2 (5 bases). CDR3 sequence (DNA): TGCAGTGCTAGAGATTGGGAGAACAATGAGCAGTTCTTC. It encodes CSARDWENNEQFF.